This is a list of T cell receptor beta chains from one sample in a study of blood T cell repertoires in COVID-19. Clones were sequenced by immunoSEQ multiplex PCR, and TCRdb holds only the in-frame ones, with some missing. The sample contains about 190,000 clones, around three quarters of which appear only once. The sequencing input was PBMCs or T cells enriched from blood (not recorded which). The receptors shown here come from a woman aged 45-65 years with acute COVID-19. The CDR3 runs from the conserved cysteine through the conserved F or W. D genes are given only for firm matches. Clone size is stated in some rows and not others, as once, few, many or a class when expanded.

V: TRBV6-5; size: NA; D: NA; J: TRBJ2-5; DNA: TGTGCCAGCAGTTACTATAACCAAGAGACCCAGTACTTC; CDR3: CASSYYNQETQYF
V: TRBV7-9; size: NA; D: NA; J: TRBJ1-6; DNA: TGTGCCAGCAGCGGAGGTTCACCCCTCCACTTT; CDR3: CASSGGSPLHF
V: TRBV9; size: once; D: TRBD2; J: TRBJ2-2; DNA: TGTGCCAGCAGCATCGGACTAGCGGGGGCCCCGGGCACCGGGGAGCTGTTTTTT; CDR3: CASSIGLAGAPGTGELFF
V: TRBV27; size: NA; D: NA; J: TRBJ1-2; DNA: TGTGCCAGCAGCGAGGAGGGTGGAGGCTACACCTTC; CDR3: CASSEEGGGYTF
V: TRBV2; size: NA; D: NA; J: TRBJ1-5; DNA: TGTGCCAGCAGTTCTTACAGGGTTGATTATCAGCCCCAGCATTTT; CDR3: CASSSYRVDYQPQHF
V: TRBV10-3; size: NA; D: NA; J: TRBJ2-5; DNA: TGTGCCACCCGCTCGGGGCAAGAGACCCAGTACTTC; CDR3: CATRSGQETQYF
V: TRBV28; size: NA; D: NA; J: TRBJ1-5; DNA: TGTGCCAGCATTTATGGCGGGGCAGGGAATCAGCCCCAGCATTTT; CDR3: CASIYGGAGNQPQHF
V: TRBV7-9; size: NA; D: TRBD1; J: TRBJ1-1; DNA: TGTGCCAGCAGCTTATTAATGGGACAGCTGAACACTGAAGCTTTCTTT; CDR3: CASSLLMGQLNTEAFF
V: TRBV11-2; size: NA; D: TRBD1; J: TRBJ1-4; DNA: TGTGCCAGCGCCCGGGACAGGGGGGAAAAACTGTTTTTT; CDR3: CASARDRGEKLFF
V: TRBV27; size: NA; D: NA; J: TRBJ1-3; DNA: TGTGCCAGCAGTAGCAGGGTGGGGAGAAACACCATATATTTT; CDR3: CASSSRVGRNTIYF
V: TRBV7-2; size: few; D: TRBD1; J: TRBJ1-1; DNA: TGTGCCAGCAGCTTAGGTTGGGACAGGGAAGCTTTCTTT; CDR3: CASSLGWDREAFF
V: TRBV5-5; size: NA; D: NA; J: TRBJ1-1; DNA: TGTGCCAGCAGCCCTAACTTGAACACTGAAGCTTTCTTT; CDR3: CASSPNLNTEAFF
V: TRBV11-2; size: NA; D: NA; J: TRBJ1-5; DNA: TGTGCCAGCAGCTTTAACGGTAATCAGCCCCAGCATTTT; CDR3: CASSFNGNQPQHF
V: TRBV6-2/TRBV6-3; size: NA; D: NA; J: TRBJ1-6; DNA: TGTGCCAGCAGTTACTCTCTAACAGGGTGGAATTCACCCCTCCACTTT; CDR3: CASSYSLTGWNSPLHF
V: TRBV3-1/TRBV3-2; size: NA; D: TRBD2; J: TRBJ2-5; DNA: TGTGCCAGCAGCCAAGGGGACTACCAACGGGAGACCCAGTACTTC; CDR3: CASSQGDYQRETQYF
V: TRBV5-6; size: NA; D: TRBD1; J: TRBJ1-3; DNA: TGTGCCAGCAGCGGGGGACAGGTCCGCTCTGGAAACACCATATATTTT; CDR3: CASSGGQVRSGNTIYF
V: TRBV7-2; size: few; D: TRBD1; J: TRBJ2-4; DNA: TGTGCCAGCAGCCCGCAGACGACAGGGGGAAACATTCAGTACTTC; CDR3: CASSPQTTGGNIQYF
V: TRBV28; size: NA; D: TRBD1; J: TRBJ1-2; DNA: TGTGCCAGCATCCTAGGGGGGACAGGGGGTGGCTACACCTTC; CDR3: CASILGGTGGGYTF
V: TRBV19; size: NA; D: NA; J: TRBJ1-2; DNA: TGTGCCAGTAGTATAACAGTAAACTATGGCTACACCTTC; CDR3: CASSITVNYGYTF
V: TRBV30; size: NA; D: NA; J: TRBJ2-5; DNA: TGTGCCTGGAGTGTACAGGGCGCGCGAGAGATGGAAGAGACCCAGTACTTC; CDR3: CAWSVQGAREMEETQYF
V: TRBV5-6; size: NA; D: NA; J: TRBJ1-1; DNA: TGTGCCAGCAGCTTAGACACCCGCCAGAACACTGAAGCTTTCTTT; CDR3: CASSLDTRQNTEAFF
V: TRBV18; size: NA; D: TRBD1; J: TRBJ1-5; DNA: TGTGCCAGCTCGCCGGACAGGGGGCAACAGCCCCAGCATTTT; CDR3: CASSPDRGQQPQHF
V: TRBV6-4; size: NA; D: TRBD1; J: TRBJ2-1; DNA: TGTGCCAGCAGTGCACGACTCAGCCAACAGGGGGCCAAGCAGTTCTTC; CDR3: CASSARLSQQGAKQFF
V: TRBV10-2; size: NA; D: TRBD1; J: TRBJ1-5; DNA: TGCGCCAGCAGTGGACTTGGACAGGGTAGCAATCAGCCCCAGCATTTT; CDR3: CASSGLGQGSNQPQHF
V: TRBV6-5; size: NA; D: NA; J: TRBJ1-1; DNA: TGTGCCAGCAGTTACAGTTCTAGGAGGACTGAAGCTTTCTTT; CDR3: CASSYSSRRTEAFF
V: TRBV5-1; size: once; D: TRBD1; J: TRBJ1-1; DNA: TGCGCCAGCAGCCCGCAAACAGGGGGCGGATGGACTGAAGCTTTCTTT; CDR3: CASSPQTGGGWTEAFF
V: TRBV6-5; size: few; D: NA; J: TRBJ1-5; DNA: TGTGCCAGCAGACTCTATAGCAATCAGCCCCAGCATTTT; CDR3: CASRLYSNQPQHF
V: TRBV5-1; size: few; D: TRBD1; J: TRBJ1-1; DNA: TGCGCCAGCAGCTTGAGTACAGGGGGGAACACTGAAGCTTTCTTT; CDR3: CASSLSTGGNTEAFF
V: TRBV18; size: NA; D: NA; J: TRBJ1-1; DNA: TGTGCCAGCTCACCCTTTACTGAGGACACTGAAGCTTTCTTT; CDR3: CASSPFTEDTEAFF
V: TRBV28; size: NA; D: NA; J: TRBJ1-4; DNA: TGTGCCAGCAGGTCTCTTAACAGGGTACCCCTTCATGAAAAACTGTTTTTT; CDR3: CASRSLNRVPLHEKLFF
V: TRBV27; size: NA; D: NA; J: TRBJ1-5; DNA: TGTGCCAGCAGGGGCGGGGGGAGCAATCAGCCCCAGCATTTT; CDR3: CASRGGGSNQPQHF
V: TRBV19; size: few; D: TRBD1; J: TRBJ1-4; DNA: TGTGCCAGTAGTTCCAGGACAGGGATTGAAAAACTGTTTTTT; CDR3: CASSSRTGIEKLFF
V: TRBV28; size: NA; D: TRBD2; J: TRBJ2-5; DNA: TGTGCCAGCAGCTTCGGGCAATTGGGGGGGGAGACCCAGTACTTC; CDR3: CASSFGQLGGETQYF